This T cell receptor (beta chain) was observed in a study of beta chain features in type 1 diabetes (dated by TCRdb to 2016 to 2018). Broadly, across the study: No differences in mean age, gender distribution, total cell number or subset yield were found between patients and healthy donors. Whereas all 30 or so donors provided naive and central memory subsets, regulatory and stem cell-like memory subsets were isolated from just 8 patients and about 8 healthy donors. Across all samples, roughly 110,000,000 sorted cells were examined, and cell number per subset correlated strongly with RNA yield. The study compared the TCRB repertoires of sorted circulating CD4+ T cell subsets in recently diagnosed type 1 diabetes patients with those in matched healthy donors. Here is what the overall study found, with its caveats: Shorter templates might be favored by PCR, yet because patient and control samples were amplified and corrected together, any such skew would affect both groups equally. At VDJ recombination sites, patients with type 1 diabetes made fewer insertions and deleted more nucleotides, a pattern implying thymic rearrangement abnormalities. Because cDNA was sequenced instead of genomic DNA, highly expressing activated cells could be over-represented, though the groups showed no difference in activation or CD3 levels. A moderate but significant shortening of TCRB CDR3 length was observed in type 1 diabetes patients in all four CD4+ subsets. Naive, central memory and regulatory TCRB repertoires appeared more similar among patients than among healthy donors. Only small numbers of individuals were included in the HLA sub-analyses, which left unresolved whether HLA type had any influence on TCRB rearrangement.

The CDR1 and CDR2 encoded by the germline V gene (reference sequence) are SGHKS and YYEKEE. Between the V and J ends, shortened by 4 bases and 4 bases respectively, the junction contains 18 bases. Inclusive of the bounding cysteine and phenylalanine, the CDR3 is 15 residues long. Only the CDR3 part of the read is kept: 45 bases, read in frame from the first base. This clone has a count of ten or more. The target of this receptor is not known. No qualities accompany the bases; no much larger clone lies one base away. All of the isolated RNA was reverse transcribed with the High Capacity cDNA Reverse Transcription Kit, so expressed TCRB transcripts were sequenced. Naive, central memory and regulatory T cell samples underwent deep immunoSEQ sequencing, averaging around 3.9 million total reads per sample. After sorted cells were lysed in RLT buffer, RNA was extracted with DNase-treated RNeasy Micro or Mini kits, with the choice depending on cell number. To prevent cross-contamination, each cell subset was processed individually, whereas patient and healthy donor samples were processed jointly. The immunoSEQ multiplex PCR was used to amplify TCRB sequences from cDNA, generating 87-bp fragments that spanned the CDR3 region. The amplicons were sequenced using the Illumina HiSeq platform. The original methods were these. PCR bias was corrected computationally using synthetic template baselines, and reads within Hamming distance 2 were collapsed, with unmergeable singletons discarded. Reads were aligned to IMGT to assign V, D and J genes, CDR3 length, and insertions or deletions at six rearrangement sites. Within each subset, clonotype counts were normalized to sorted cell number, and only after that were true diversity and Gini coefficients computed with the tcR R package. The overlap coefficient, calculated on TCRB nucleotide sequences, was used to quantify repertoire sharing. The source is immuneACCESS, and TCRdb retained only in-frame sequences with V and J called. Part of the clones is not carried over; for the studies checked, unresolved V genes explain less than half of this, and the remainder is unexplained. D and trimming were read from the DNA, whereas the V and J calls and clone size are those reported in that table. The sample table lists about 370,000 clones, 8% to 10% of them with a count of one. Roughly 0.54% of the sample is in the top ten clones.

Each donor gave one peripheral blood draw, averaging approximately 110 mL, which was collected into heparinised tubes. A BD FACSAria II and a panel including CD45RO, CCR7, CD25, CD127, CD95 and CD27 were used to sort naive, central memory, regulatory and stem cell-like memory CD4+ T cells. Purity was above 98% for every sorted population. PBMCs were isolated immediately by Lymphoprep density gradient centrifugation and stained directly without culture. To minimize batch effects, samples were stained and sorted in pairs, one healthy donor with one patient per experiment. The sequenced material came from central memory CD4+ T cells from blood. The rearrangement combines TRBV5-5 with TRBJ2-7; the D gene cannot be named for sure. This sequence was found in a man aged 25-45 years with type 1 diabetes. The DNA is TGTGCCAGCAGCCTTGCGTCGGGCAAGTTTTACGAGCAGTACTTC. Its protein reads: CASSLASGKFYEQYF.